A single sample is the source of the 27 T cell receptor beta chains below, sequenced in a study of shared clonotypes between healthy human individuals. This table comes from immunoSEQ multiplex PCR, and its TCRdb copy is limited to in-frame clones, with some not included. The sample holds about a million clones; 65% to 75% are singletons and the top ten take approximately 1.5%. What was sequenced was memory CD4+ T cells sorted from blood. Subset here: CD45RA-negative fraction. The receptors were gathered from a man between 18 and 29 years old in good health.

This clone showed up just once. The chain recombines TRBV30 with TRBJ1-2; TRBD1 might be the D (5 bases). The CDR3 is 14 residues long. V lost 0 bases and J lost 8, with 16 bases in between. Germline assignment: CDR1 GTSNPN and CDR2 SVGIG (reference sequence). This CDR3 is CAWSVQPGRDGYTF. DNA of the CDR3: TGTGCCTGGAGTGTACAGCCGGGGCGCGACGGCTACACCTTC.

The chain joins TRBV5-6 to TRBJ2-7, with D perhaps TRBD1 (6 bases). The CDR3 has 16 residues. Trimming removed 4 bases at V and 2 bases at J, with 19 bases between. The germline V gene has CDR1 SGHDT and CDR2 YYEEEE. The DNA of the CDR3 is TGTGCCAGCAGCCCGGGGACCTTCAGGGGTGCCTACGAGCAGTACTTC. It yields the protein CASSPGTFRGAYEQYF.

This clone appeared once. V is TRBV10-2 and J is TRBJ2-5; D remains ambiguous. Germline assignment: CDR1 WSHSY and CDR2 SAAADI. CDR3 length: 10 amino acids. V lost 8 bases to trimming and J lost 7 bases, with 8 bases between them. In DNA, the CDR3 is TGCGCCAGCGGCTCGGGGACCCAGTACTTC. Residues: CASGSGTQYF.

The V call is TRBV7-2, the J call TRBJ2-2, with 8 bases that match TRBD2. This CDR3 has 15 residues. Germline CDR1 reads SGHTA; CDR2 reads FQGNSA. J was trimmed by 7 bases and V by 3 bases; bases with no gene match: 7. The CDR3 DNA is TGTGCCAGCAGCTTCCGAGGACTAGCCGGCGGGGAGCTGTTTTTT. Its protein product is CASSFRGLAGGELFF.

V gene TRBV20-1 combines with J gene TRBJ2-7; the D is unclear. The CDR3 has 11 amino acids. Trimming removed 4 bases from V and 2 bases from J, with 6 bases in between. Germline loops: CDR1 DFQATT, CDR2 SNEGSKA (reference sequence). CDR3 nucleotide sequence: TGCAGTGCTATCGACACCTACGAGCAGTACTTC. This encodes CSAIDTYEQYF.

The chain is built from TRBV7-9 and TRBJ1-1; TRBD1 matches 10 bases. The V segment lost 9 bases and the J segment 5 bases; nucleotides outside the gene matches: 15. The CDR3 is 16 amino acids. CDR1 is SEHNR, CDR2 FQNEAQ, per germline (reference sequence). Here the CDR3 reads CASIPGQGFRGTEAFF. The CDR3 DNA follows: TGTGCCAGTATCCCGGGACAGGGGTTTCGAGGTACTGAAGCTTTCTTT.

The V and J genes are TRBV29-1 and TRBJ2-2; no definite D call. The germline gives CDR1 SQVTM, CDR2 ANQGSEA. Trimming took off 7 bases at V and 0 bases at J, with 18 bases between the two ends. The CDR3 length is 16 residues. CDR3 nucleotide sequence: TGCAGCGCCTCGGGCTCAACCGCTGCGAACACCGGGGAGCTGTTTTTT. The encoded protein is CSASGSTAANTGELFF.

The chain combines TRBV5-1 with TRBJ1-5; the D is unclear. Trimming shortened V by 5 bases and J by 4 bases, and 10 bases separated the two germline ends. CDR3 length: 13 residues. Per germline, CDR1 SGHRS and CDR2 YFSETQ. The CDR3 loop reads CASRVELNQPQHF. CDR3 sequence (DNA): TGCGCCAGCAGAGTGGAGCTAAATCAGCCCCAGCATTTT. Using reference TRBV5-1 and TRBJ1-5 for the parts outside the CDR3, the full variable domain is KAGVTQTPRYLIKTRGQQVTLSCSPISGHRSVSWYQQTPGQGLQFLFEYFSETQRNKGNFPGRFSGRQFSNSRSEMNVSTLELGDSALYLCASRVELNQPQHFGDGTRLSIL.

The V call is TRBV5-1, the J call TRBJ1-1, with D perhaps TRBD1 (5 bases). With 4 bases removed from V and 5 bases from J, the gap between germline ends came to 18 bases. The CDR3 is 15 residues long. Germline-derived CDR1 and CDR2 are SGHRS and YFSETQ. CDR3 bases: TGCGCCAGCAGCGCGTTTGGGACGGCGATGACTGAAGCTTTCTTT. Protein product: CASSAFGTAMTEAFF.

The chain couples TRBV18 to TRBJ2-5, with D possibly being TRBD2 (5 bases). CDR1 is KGHSH, CDR2 LQKENI, per germline. Trimming shortened V by 3 bases and J by 2 bases, and 10 bases separated the two germline ends. The CDR3 length is 14 residues. CDR3 sequence: CASSPIQRQETQYF. The CDR3 nucleotides read TGTGCCAGCTCACCCATCCAGCGGCAAGAGACCCAGTACTTC. Full variable domain (rest looked up from reference TRBV18 and TRBJ2-5): NAGVMQNPRHLVRRRGQEARLRCSPMKGHSHVYWYRQLPEEGLKFMVYLQKENIIDESGMPKERFSAEFPKEGPSILRIQQVVRGDSAAYFCASSPIQRQETQYFGPGTRLLVL.

V and J are TRBV7-2 and TRBJ1-2; D is possibly TRBD1 (5 bases). Between the trimmed V and J ends, which lost 1 base and 1 base, there was a span of 22 bases. Germline assignment: CDR1 SGHTA and CDR2 FQGNSA. The CDR3 length is 19 residues. The CDR3 spells CASSLGARGHGTFNYGYTF. In nucleotides, the CDR3 is TGTGCCAGCAGCTTAGGAGCCCGAGGACATGGGACTTTTAACTATGGCTACACCTTC.

The chain couples TRBV2 to TRBJ2-3, with TRBD2 identical over 11 bases. Germline lookup yields CDR1 SNHLY and CDR2 FYNNEI. V lost 7 bases to trimming and J lost 4 bases; unmatched junction nucleotides: 13. The CDR3 extends over 17 amino acids. This chain's CDR3 is CASTDGSGRALPDTQYF. CDR3 DNA sequence: TGTGCCAGCACCGACGGTAGCGGGAGGGCCTTGCCAGATACGCAGTATTTT.

The chain combines TRBV5-8 with TRBJ2-5; 7 nucleotides line up with TRBD1. V trimming: 0 bases; J trimming: 1 base; junction bases outside the gene matches: 6. The germline CDR1 and CDR2 sequences are SGHTS and YDEGEE. The CDR3 has 16 amino acids. CDR3 sequence reads: CASSLVRGQIQETQYF. The CDR3 DNA reads TGTGCCAGCAGCTTGGTACGGGGACAGATCCAAGAGACCCAGTACTTC.

The chain is built from TRBV5-1 and TRBJ2-1; 8 bases line up with TRBD1. Germline V lookup: CDR1 SGHRS, CDR2 YFSETQ. CDR3 size: 15 residues. J was trimmed by 7 bases and V by 4 bases; bases with no gene match: 10. The CDR3 loop reads CASSRVGQANNEQFF. CDR3 DNA: TGCGCCAGCAGCAGAGTGGGACAGGCTAATAATGAGCAGTTCTTC.

The V and J genes are TRBV29-1 and TRBJ2-7; unclear D gene. V was trimmed by 6 bases and J by 5 bases, leaving 17 bases between them. This CDR3 spans 13 amino acids. CDR1 and CDR2 from the germline V gene are SQVTM and ANQGSEA. The CDR3 protein is CSVSRASSHEQYF. In DNA form, the CDR3 reads TGCAGCGTGAGCCGGGCCTCCAGCCACGAGCAGTACTTC.

This clone was seen a few times. This chain joins TRBV7-9 and TRBJ2-7; no clear D. The germline gives CDR1 SEHNR, CDR2 FQNEAQ (reference sequence). V dropped 5 bases and J dropped 2 bases, with 7 bases sitting between them. This CDR3 is built from 12 residues. The CDR3 region is CASSLLTYEQYF. The CDR3 region has the DNA TGTGCCAGCAGCCTCCTGACCTACGAGCAGTACTTC.

The chain uses TRBV19 and TRBJ2-5; TRBD1 aligns across 9 bases. Germline V gene lookup returns CDR1 LNHDA and CDR2 SQIVND (reference sequence). Losses at the gene ends were 9 bases for V and 1 base for J; bases not matched to a gene: 21. The CDR3 sequence is 19 residues long. In DNA, the CDR3 is TGTGCCAGCATCACGGACAGGGGCGATGCTGGGGTTCTCCAAGAGACCCAGTACTTC. Encoded protein: CASITDRGDAGVLQETQYF.

Remarks on this clone: Its ends do not fully match the called genes, so a read error is possible. V is TRBV2 and J is TRBJ2-3, with 10 bases identical to TRBD1. The CDR3 covers 12 residues. Looked up from germline, CDR1 is SNHLY and CDR2 is FYNNEI. The CDR3 DNA reads TGTGCCAGCAGTACGTTCCGGGACAGGGGAAATTTT. Amino acid sequence: CASSTFRDRGNF.

This chain uses TRBV27 with TRBJ2-3, with a weak D call TRBD2 (6 bases). Germline V gene data show CDR1 as MNHEY and CDR2 as SMNVEV (reference sequence). This CDR3 contains 19 residues. V dropped 3 bases and J dropped 2 bases, with 24 bases sitting between them. CDR3 sequence reads: CASSLFPREREEVTDTQYF. CDR3 DNA sequence: TGTGCCAGCAGTTTGTTCCCCCGGGAGCGAGAAGAGGTCACAGATACGCAGTATTTT.

V is TRBV5-4 and J is TRBJ2-3, with D perhaps matching TRBD1 (6 bases). CDR3 length: 11 residues. Germline V CDR1 and CDR2: SGHNT, YYREEE (reference sequence). V lost 3 bases to trimming and J lost 9 bases, with 8 bases between them. This chain's CDR3 is CASSSGQTQYF. The CDR3 DNA follows: TGTGCCAGCAGCTCCGGACAGACGCAGTATTTT.

The chain uses TRBV4-1 and TRBJ2-2; D unresolved. V lost 4 bases to trimming and J lost 4 bases, with 19 bases between them. The germline V gene has CDR1 MGHRA and CDR2 YSYEKL. CDR3 length: 17 amino acids. CDR3 DNA sequence: TGCGCCAGCAGCCCCGTTTATCTAGTTTCCCGCACCGGGGAGCTGTTTTTT. Translated: CASSPVYLVSRTGELFF.

The chain couples TRBV28 to TRBJ1-2, with 7 bases aligning to TRBD1. The CDR3 loop spans 13 amino acids. J gave up 0 bases and V 7 bases, and 2 bases lay outside the gene matches. From germline, CDR1 is MDHEN and CDR2 SYDVKM. The DNA for the CDR3 is TGTGCCAGCATTCAGGGGGCTAACTATGGCTACACCTTC. It codes for CASIQGANYGYTF.

The genes are TRBV6-1 and TRBJ2-5; D ambiguous. The CDR3 is made up of 14 amino acids. Between the trimmed V and J ends, which lost 6 bases and 2 bases, there was a span of 13 bases. Germline V gives CDR1 MNHNS, CDR2 SASEGT. As DNA, the CDR3 is TGTGCCAGCAGACCCACGTCCAGTCAAGAGACCCAGTACTTC. This gives the protein CASRPTSSQETQYF.

The rearrangement links TRBV19 to TRBJ2-3; perhaps TRBD2 as D (5 bases). Trimming removed 3 bases at V and 2 bases at J, with 15 bases between. Germline-derived CDR1 and CDR2 are LNHDA and SQIVND (reference sequence). CDR3 size: 16 residues. The CDR3 DNA sequence: TGTGCCAGTAGTATTCAAGAGGGAGTTTCCACAGATACGCAGTATTTT. This encodes CASSIQEGVSTDTQYF.

The chain carries TRBV7-8 and TRBJ1-2, with D possibly matching TRBD1 (6 bases). V lost 5 bases to trimming and J lost 2 bases, with 18 bases between them. Germline CDR1 and CDR2: SGHVS and FQNEAQ. This CDR3 comprises 16 residues. Written as DNA, the CDR3 is TGTGCCAGCAGCACCGGGACAAATATCGTGAACTATGGCTACACCTTC. This translates into CASSTGTNIVNYGYTF.

This clone has a handful of counts. The chain is built from TRBV19 and TRBJ1-2; perhaps TRBD1 as D (5 bases). Germline-derived CDR1 and CDR2 are LNHDA and SQIVND (reference sequence). The V and J ends lost 5 bases and 2 bases respectively, with 12 bases between them. CDR3 size: 14 residues. CDR3 region: CASSPSTANYGYTF. The CDR3 DNA sequence: TGTGCCAGTAGTCCCTCGACAGCAAACTATGGCTACACCTTC.

The J gene is TRBJ2-1, the V gene TRBV7-2; 9 bases line up with TRBD2. Germline V gives CDR1 SGHTA, CDR2 FQGNSA. V gave up 4 bases and J gave up 7 bases; unmatched junction bases: 5. The CDR3 covers 14 residues. This CDR3 reads CASSSVSGRNEQFF. CDR3 coding DNA: TGTGCCAGCAGCTCGGTTAGCGGGAGAAATGAGCAGTTCTTC.